Presented here are 21 T cell receptor beta chains from one specimen sequenced in a study of Ad26.COV2.S vaccination and SARS-CoV-2 variants. Sample treatment: about 20 received Ad26.COV2.S at low or high dose, single or two shots; about 5 received placebo; per-sample allocation not given. Repertoires come from day 63 after the first vaccine or placebo injection. Sequencing was performed with immunoSEQ multiplex PCR; in TCRdb, only in-frame clones are kept and a portion is missing. The sample lists about 420,000 clones; around nine tenths were seen once. The starting material was peripheral blood, obtained in a trial of Ad26.COV2.S vaccine versus placebo. The receptors shown here come from a person between 18 and 60 years old who received the Ad26.COV2.S COVID-19 vaccine or a placebo.

The rearrangement uses TRBV7-3 and TRBJ2-1; D is tentatively TRBD1 or TRBD2 (5 bases each). Germline loops: CDR1 SGHTA, CDR2 FQGTGA. There are 13 residues in the CDR3. V shed 1 base and J shed 8 bases, with 9 bases lying between them. The CDR3: CASSLIGGHEQFF. CDR3 sequence (DNA): TGTGCCAGCAGCTTAATTGGGGGACATGAGCAGTTCTTC.

This clone showed up just once. The chain employs TRBV3-1 (or the pseudogene TRBV3-2) and TRBJ2-3, with 10 nucleotides matching TRBD2. The junction had 5 bases not matched to a gene; V was cut back by 1 base and J by 4 bases. The CDR3 extends over 16 amino acids. CDR1 LGHDT and CDR2 YNNKEL come from the germline V gene (reference sequence). The DNA for the CDR3 is TGTGCCAGCAGCCAAGCTCTCAGCGGGAGGGCAGATACGCAGTATTTT. It specifies CASSQALSGRADTQYF.

The chain uses TRBV2 and TRBJ2-5; D is undetermined. Germline lookup yields CDR1 SNHLY and CDR2 FYNNEI. CDR3 length: 15 residues. The V and J ends lost 5 bases and 1 base respectively, with 14 bases between them. The CDR3 protein is CASSLHRLPQETQYF. The CDR3 nucleotides are TGTGCCAGCAGTCTCCACCGATTACCCCAAGAGACCCAGTACTTC.

The chain combines TRBV7-6 with TRBJ2-5, with 9 positions matching TRBD2. V shed 6 bases and J 1 base; nucleotides not matched to a gene: 3. The CDR3 sequence is 14 residues long. Germline loops: CDR1 SGHVS, CDR2 FNYEAQ. The CDR3 loop reads CASRGGLAQETQYF. The DNA of the CDR3 is TGTGCCAGCAGGGGGGGACTAGCCCAAGAGACCCAGTACTTC.

The V call is TRBV4-3, the J call TRBJ1-1, with D uncertain. The CDR3 length is 14 residues. The germline V gene encodes CDR1 LGHNA and CDR2 YSLEER. The V end lost 2 bases, the J end lost 1 base, and 8 bases lay between the germline ends. CDR3 sequence (DNA): TGCGCCAGCAGCCAACGGCGACGGAACACTGAAGCTTTCTTT. Residues: CASSQRRRNTEAFF.

The chain links TRBV12-3 or TRBV12-4 to TRBJ1-4, with D possibly TRBD1 on 5 matching bases. The CDR3 contains 12 residues. The germline V and J ends were trimmed by 8 bases and 8 bases, with 12 bases remaining between them. For the CDR3, the DNA is TGTGCCAGCGGGACGGCGGGCGAAAAACTGTTTTTT. It is translated as CASGTAGEKLFF.

The chain joins TRBV12-5 to TRBJ2-1, with 7 nucleotides matching TRBD1. Germline V gene lookup returns CDR1 LGHNT and CDR2 FRNRAP. This CDR3 has 15 residues. V dropped 3 bases and J dropped 6; count of bases not matched to a gene: 8. CDR3 sequence: CASGFGTATVNEQFF. The CDR3 DNA reads as TGTGCTAGTGGTTTCGGGACAGCTACCGTCAATGAGCAGTTCTTC. Complete variable domain (other parts from reference TRBV12-5 and TRBJ2-1): DARVTQTPRHKVTEMGQEVTMRCQPILGHNTVFWYRQTMMQGLELLAYFRNRAPLDDSGMPKDRFSAEMPDATLATLKIQPSEPRDSAVYFCASGFGTATVNEQFFGPGTRLTVL.

The chain recombines TRBV7-2 with TRBJ2-7; 7 nucleotides agree with TRBD1. CDR3 length equals 15 residues. Per the germline V gene, CDR1 is SGHTA and CDR2 is FQGNSA. Germline trimming cut 0 bases from V and 4 bases from J; bases unmatched to any gene: 6. CDR3 loop: CASSLAGQSLYEQYF. DNA for the CDR3: TGTGCCAGCAGCTTAGCGGGACAGTCGTTATACGAGCAGTACTTC.

The rearrangement uses TRBV6-2 or TRBV6-3 and TRBJ2-2; 8 bases are a match to TRBD2. The CDR3 is 19 residues long. Unmatched junction bases numbered 13, after V lost 2 bases and J lost 2 bases. In germline, CDR1 is MNHEY, CDR2 SVGEGT. CDR3 sequence: CASSYIASGGGLNTGELFF. CDR3 bases: TGTGCCAGCAGTTACATCGCTTCCGGCGGGGGGCTCAACACCGGGGAGCTGTTTTTT.

The gene calls are TRBV18 and TRBJ2-7; either TRBD1 or TRBD2 may supply D (5 bases each). Germline values: CDR1 KGHSH, CDR2 LQKENI. V was trimmed by 3 bases and J by 1 base, leaving 7 bases between them. This CDR3 has 13 amino acids. CDR3: CASSPGRSYEQYF. CDR3 DNA: TGTGCCAGCTCACCGGGACGTTCCTACGAGCAGTACTTC.

CDR3 in amino acids: CASSGIAGGDQPQHF. CDR3 coding DNA: TGTGCCAGCAGTGGAATAGCAGGGGGCGATCAGCCCCAGCATTTT. This chain joins TRBV6-2 or TRBV6-3 and TRBJ1-5; 8 bases line up with TRBD1. J lost 5 bases, V lost 5 bases, and 8 bases had no gene match. From germline, CDR1 is MNHEY and CDR2 SVGEGT. The CDR3 is made up of 15 amino acids.

Here the CDR3 reads CASSLARTGSSSGNTIYF. CDR3 coding DNA: TGTGCCAGCAGCTTGGCCAGGACAGGGTCAAGCTCTGGAAACACCATATATTTT. The J gene is TRBJ1-3, the V gene TRBV5-4; 8 nucleotides line up with TRBD1. The CDR3 has 18 amino acids. CDR1 is SGHNT and CDR2 is YYREEE in the germline V gene (reference sequence). J was trimmed by 0 bases and V by 0 bases; bases with no gene match: 8.

The chain recombines TRBV6-5 with TRBJ2-7, with D perhaps TRBD2 (7 bases). Trimming cost V 5 bases and J 4 bases, with 15 bases left between them. Germline values: CDR1 MNHEY, CDR2 SVGAGI. The CDR3 has 14 residues. The chain's CDR3 is CASSQLGGTYEQYF. CDR3 nucleotide sequence: TGTGCCAGCAGTCAACTCGGGGGGACATACGAGCAGTACTTC.

This chain connects TRBV7-2 to TRBJ2-5; 11 bases agree with TRBD2. Germline CDR1 and CDR2: SGHTA and FQGNSA. J lost 5 bases, V lost 1 base, and 12 bases had no gene match. The CDR3 length is 18 residues. CDR3 region: CASSLVPGGTSGWETQYF. The DNA for the CDR3 is TGTGCCAGCAGCTTAGTACCGGGGGGGACTAGCGGCTGGGAGACCCAGTACTTC.

The V call is TRBV19, the J call TRBJ2-5; the match to TRBD1 covers 8 bases. From germline, CDR1 is LNHDA and CDR2 SQIVND (reference sequence). This CDR3 has 15 residues. After removal of 5 bases from V and 2 bases from J, the junction contained 7 bases not matched to a gene. DNA of the CDR3: TGTGCCAGTAGTCGCGACAGGGGTGGACAAGAGACCCAGTACTTC. Protein product: CASSRDRGGQETQYF. The full variable domain, its missing parts supplied by reference TRBV19 and TRBJ2-5, is DGGITQSPKYLFRKEGQNVTLSCEQNLNHDAMYWYRQDPGQGLRLIYYSQIVNDFQKGDIAEGYSVSREKKESFPLTVTSAQKNPTAFYLCASSRDRGGQETQYFGPGTRLLVL.

The chain couples TRBV19 to TRBJ2-1, with D possibly being TRBD1 (6 bases). The CDR3 is 14 amino acids. Trimming took 2 bases from V and 6 from J, leaving 11 bases between them. Germline assignment: CDR1 LNHDA and CDR2 SQIVND (reference sequence). The CDR3 DNA reads TGTGCCAGTAGTATACACAGGGATCGCAATGAGCAGTTCTTC. Its translation: CASSIHRDRNEQFF.

This clone has just one count. The chain has TRBV6-2 or TRBV6-3 and TRBJ2-7, with TRBD1 matching 8 bases. The junction had 4 bases not matched to a gene; V was cut back by 2 bases and J by 4 bases. Germline V CDR1 and CDR2: MNHEY, SVGEGT. This CDR3 contains 14 residues. The chain's CDR3 is CASSYRTGLYEQYF. The CDR3 DNA reads TGTGCCAGCAGTTACCGGACAGGGCTATACGAGCAGTACTTC.

The gene calls are TRBV29-1 and TRBJ2-5; D is ambiguous. Trimming shortened V by 8 bases and J by 5 bases, and 21 bases separated the two germline ends. The CDR3 covers 14 residues. Germline V gives CDR1 SQVTM, CDR2 ANQGSEA. CDR3 nucleotides: TGCAGCCTCCCCGGTGGGGTAGGCCGGGAGACCCAGTACTTC. Its translation: CSLPGGVGRETQYF.

The chain employs TRBV28 and TRBJ2-1, with unresolved D. CDR1 is MDHEN and CDR2 is SYDVKM in the germline V gene. Between the trimmed V and J ends, which lost 5 bases and 8 bases, there was a span of 4 bases. The CDR3 is made up of 10 amino acids. CDR3 bases: TGTGCCAGCAGTCGACATGAGCAGTTCTTC. Translated, it gives CASSRHEQFF. The full variable domain, with the rest looked up from reference TRBV28 and TRBJ2-1, is DVKVTQSSRYLVKRTGEKVFLECVQDMDHENMFWYRQDPGLGLRLIYFSYDVKMKEKGDIPEGYSVSREKKERFSLILESASTNQTSMYLCASSRHEQFFGPGTRLTVL.

The J gene is TRBJ2-5, the V gene TRBV7-6, with TRBD2 as a possible D gene (6 bases). The CDR3 runs to 15 residues. Germline V gene data show CDR1 as SGHVS and CDR2 as FNYEAQ. V lost 4 bases, J lost 3 bases, and 15 bases lay in between. CDR3 DNA: TGTGCCAGCAGCTCATGGGACTCACGAAAAGAGACCCAGTACTTC. Encoded protein: CASSSWDSRKETQYF.

The rearrangement links TRBV5-6 to TRBJ2-7; D remains unclear. Trimming pared 0 bases from V and 3 bases from J, leaving 10 bases between. Germline assignment: CDR1 SGHDT and CDR2 YYEEEE. The length of the CDR3 is 14 residues. Here the CDR3 reads CASSLVGRNYEQYF. In nucleotides, the CDR3 is TGTGCCAGCAGCTTGGTTGGCAGAAACTACGAGCAGTACTTC. The whole variable domain, remainder taken from reference TRBV5-6 and TRBJ2-7, is DAGVTQSPTHLIKTRGQQVTLRCSPKSGHDTVSWYQQALGQGPQFIFQYYEEEERQRGNFPDRFSGHQFPNYSSELNVNALLLGDSALYLCASSLVGRNYEQYFGPGTRLTVT.